This T cell receptor (beta chain) stems from a study of CD8+ T cells in alopecia areata. TCR sequencing used cDNA made by reverse transcription of extracted RNA. Clones were sequenced by immunoSEQ multiplex PCR, and TCRdb holds only the in-frame ones, with some missing. This sample has 170,000 or so clones, with approximately 59% found just once. Per the germline V gene, CDR1 is MNHEY and CDR2 is SVGAGI. The CDR3 contains 13 residues. Trimming removed 4 bases from V and 7 bases from J; junction bases left unmatched: 7. This receptor was obtained from a human donor with alopecia areata. This specimen consisted of CD4+ T cells sorted from blood, obtained at week 0. The chain recombines TRBV6-5 with TRBJ2-7; 7 bases match TRBD2. The CDR3 is CASSSDGGREQYF. In DNA form, the CDR3 reads TGTGCCAGCAGTTCCGACGGGGGGAGAGAGCAGTACTTC.